This TCR beta chain emerged from a study of cytomegalovirus exposure and HLA in healthy donors. Study-level points and caveats: TCR beta V segments were, for the most part, productive about 87% or about 30% of the time in an earlier analysis.

This CDR3 has 14 residues. The V and J ends lost 5 bases and 2 bases respectively, with 9 bases between them. CDR1 and CDR2 from the germline V gene are LNHDA and SQIVND (reference sequence). Worth noting for this clone: What it binds is unknown.

13 Jbeta primers and 60 Vbeta primers were used for the PCR. The method was immunoSEQ multiplex PCR; TCRdb's version includes in-frame clones alone and lacks a portion of them. Of some 190,000 clones listed, around 80% were seen once; the top ten hold less than 1.5%. Sample: PBMCs. The chain joins TRBV19 to TRBJ2-2; D unresolved. The TCR sequence derives from a girl aged 5-17 years in good health and CMV-seropositive. The CDR3 region is CASSYPVNTGELFF. The DNA for the CDR3 is TGTGCCAGTAGTTATCCGGTAAACACCGGGGAGCTGTTTTTT.